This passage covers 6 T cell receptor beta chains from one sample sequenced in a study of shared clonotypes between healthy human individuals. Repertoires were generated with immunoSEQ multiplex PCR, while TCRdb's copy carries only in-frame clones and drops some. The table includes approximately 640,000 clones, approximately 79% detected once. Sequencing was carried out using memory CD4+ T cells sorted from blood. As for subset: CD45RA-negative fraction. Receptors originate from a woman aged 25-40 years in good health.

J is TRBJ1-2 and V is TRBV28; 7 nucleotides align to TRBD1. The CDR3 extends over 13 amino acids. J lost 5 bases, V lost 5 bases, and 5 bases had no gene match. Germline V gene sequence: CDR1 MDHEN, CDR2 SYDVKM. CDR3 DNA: TGTGCCAGCAGTAACAGGGGACCATATGGCTACACCTTC. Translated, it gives CASSNRGPYGYTF.

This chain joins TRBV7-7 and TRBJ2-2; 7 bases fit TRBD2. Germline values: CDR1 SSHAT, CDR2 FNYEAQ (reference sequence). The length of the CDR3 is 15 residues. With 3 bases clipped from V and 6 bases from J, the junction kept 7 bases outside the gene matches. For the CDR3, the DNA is TGTGCCAGCAGCTTTTCGGGAGGAAACGCCGGGGAGCTGTTTTTT. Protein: CASSFSGGNAGELFF.

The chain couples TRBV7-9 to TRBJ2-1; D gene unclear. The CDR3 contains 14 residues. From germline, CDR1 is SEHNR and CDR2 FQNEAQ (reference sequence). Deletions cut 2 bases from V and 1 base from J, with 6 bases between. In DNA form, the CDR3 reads TGTGCCAGCAGCTTATTGGGGTCCTACAATGAGCAGTTCTTC. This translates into CASSLLGSYNEQFF.

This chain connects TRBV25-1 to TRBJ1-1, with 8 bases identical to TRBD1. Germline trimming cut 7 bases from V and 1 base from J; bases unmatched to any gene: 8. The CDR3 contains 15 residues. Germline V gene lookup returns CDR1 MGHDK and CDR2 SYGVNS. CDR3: CASKRTGTGNTEAFF. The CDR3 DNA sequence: TGTGCCAGCAAACGAACCGGGACAGGGAACACTGAAGCTTTCTTT.

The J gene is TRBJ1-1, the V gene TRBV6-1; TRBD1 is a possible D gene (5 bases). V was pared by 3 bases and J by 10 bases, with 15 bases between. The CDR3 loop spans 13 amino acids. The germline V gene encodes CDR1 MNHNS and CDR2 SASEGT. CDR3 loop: CASSEWDAEAAFF. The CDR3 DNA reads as TGTGCCAGCAGTGAGTGGGACGCGGAAGCAGCTTTCTTT.

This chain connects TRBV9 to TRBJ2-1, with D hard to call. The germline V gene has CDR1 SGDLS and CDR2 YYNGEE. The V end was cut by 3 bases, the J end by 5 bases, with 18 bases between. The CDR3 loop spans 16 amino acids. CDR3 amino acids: CASSGYRPSPDNEQFF. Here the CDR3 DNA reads TGTGCCAGCAGCGGATATCGACCAAGCCCCGACAATGAGCAGTTCTTC.